These 9 T cell receptor beta chains originate from one sample sequenced in a study of blood T cell repertoires in COVID-19 (dated by TCRdb to 2020 to 2022). The library was made by the immunoSEQ multiplex PCR assay. Here the immuneACCESS table is served through TCRdb, limited to in-frame sequences with V and J called. Missing clones are a known gap in these copies; in checked studies unresolved V genes cover under half, and the rest lacks a known reason. The sample data list approximately 260,000 clones, and approximately 91% of these were observed just once. The ten largest clones capture 2% to 2.5% of the sample. Sequencing used peripheral blood. These receptors all come from a man aged 45 to 65 with acute or convalescent COVID-19.

The chain links TRBV18 to TRBJ1-1, with D possibly matching TRBD1 (5 bases). Deletions cut 5 bases from V and 3 bases from J, with 13 bases between. CDR3 length: 14 residues. Per the germline V gene, CDR1 is KGHSH and CDR2 is LQKENI. CDR3 residues: CASSSSGGDTEAFF. The CDR3 nucleotides read TGTGCCAGCTCAAGCTCTGGGGGGGACACTGAAGCTTTCTTT. The full variable domain, with the rest looked up from reference TRBV18 and TRBJ1-1, is NAGVMQNPRHLVRRRGQEARLRCSPMKGHSHVYWYRQLPEEGLKFMVYLQKENIIDESGMPKERFSAEFPKEGPSILRIQQVVRGDSAAYFCASSSSGGDTEAFFGQGTRLTVV.

The V call is TRBV9, the J call TRBJ2-1, with D tentatively TRBD1 (6 bases). V was cut by 5 bases and J by 6 bases, with 21 bases left in between. Germline V lookup: CDR1 SGDLS, CDR2 YYNGEE. This CDR3 region has 16 residues. CDR3 sequence reads: CASRTKGGQGGNEQFF. CDR3 in DNA: TGTGCCAGCAGAACAAAAGGGGGACAAGGCGGCAATGAGCAGTTCTTC. Complete variable domain (other parts from reference TRBV9 and TRBJ2-1): DSGVTQTPKHLITATGQRVTLRCSPRSGDLSVYWYQQSLDQGLQFLIQYYNGEERAKGNILERFSAQQFPDLHSELNLSSLELGDSALYFCASRTKGGQGGNEQFFGPGTRLTVL.

V is TRBV9 and J is TRBJ1-6; 10 bases match TRBD1. The trim removed 2 bases at V and 6 bases at J, leaving 2 bases unmatched. CDR1 is SGDLS, CDR2 YYNGEE, per germline. This CDR3 spans 15 amino acids. The CDR3 DNA reads as TGTGCCAGCAGCGTCCGGGACAGGGGTAATTCACCCCTCCACTTT. Translating gives CASSVRDRGNSPLHF.

The V and J genes are TRBV7-3 and TRBJ1-3, with D unresolved. The V gene lost 5 bases and the J gene lost 0 bases, with 11 bases spanning the gap. Germline V CDR1 and CDR2: SGHTA, FQGTGA. The CDR3 consists of 15 residues. The CDR3 sequence: CASSLIGDSGNTIYF. The CDR3 coding sequence is TGTGCCAGCAGCCTGATCGGGGACTCTGGAAACACCATATATTTT.

For this clone: At the DNA level, this CDR3 is encoded by other sequences in the same sample as well. The genes are TRBV18 and TRBJ1-1; D is possibly TRBD1 (5 bases). The V end was cut by 2 bases, the J end by 2 bases, with 9 bases between. The CDR3 consists of 14 residues. Per the germline V gene, CDR1 is KGHSH and CDR2 is LQKENI. This CDR3 is CASSPGQGNTEAFF. The CDR3 DNA follows: TGTGCCAGCTCACCAGGCCAGGGAAACACTGAAGCTTTCTTT.

The chain has TRBV5-1 and TRBJ2-3, with 16 bases matching TRBD2. V was clipped by 0 bases and J by 2 bases; unmatched bases: 6. The CDR3 runs to 19 residues. The V gene's germline CDR1 is SGHRS and CDR2 YFSETQ. This CDR3 is CASSLALGTSGGATDTQYF. Here the CDR3 DNA reads TGCGCCAGCAGCTTGGCCCTCGGGACTAGCGGGGGGGCCACAGATACGCAGTATTTT.

The V and J genes are TRBV5-4 and TRBJ2-3, with 8 bases fitting TRBD2. Germline values: CDR1 SGHNT, CDR2 YYREEE (reference sequence). The CDR3 is 13 amino acids. The V segment lost 7 bases and the J segment 2 bases; nucleotides outside the gene matches: 3. DNA for the CDR3: TGTGCCAGCGTAGCGGGACCCACAGATACGCAGTATTTT. Translated: CASVAGPTDTQYF.

The chain couples TRBV10-3 to TRBJ1-1; 11 nucleotides agree with TRBD1. CDR1 and CDR2 from the germline V gene are ENHRY and SYGVKD. With 7 bases clipped from V and 5 bases from J, the junction kept 6 bases outside the gene matches. The CDR3 covers 14 residues. The CDR3 DNA sequence: TGTGCCATCACACCGGGACAGGGGGATACTGAAGCTTTCTTT. It codes for CAITPGQGDTEAFF.

The chain couples TRBV12-3 or TRBV12-4 to TRBJ1-1, with TRBD1 matching over 7 bases. There are 13 residues in the CDR3. The V gene end was trimmed by 7 bases and the J gene end by 3 bases; junction bases not matched to a gene: 5. The CDR3 reads CASTKTGHTEAFF. DNA of the CDR3: TGTGCCAGCACCAAGACAGGGCACACTGAAGCTTTCTTT.